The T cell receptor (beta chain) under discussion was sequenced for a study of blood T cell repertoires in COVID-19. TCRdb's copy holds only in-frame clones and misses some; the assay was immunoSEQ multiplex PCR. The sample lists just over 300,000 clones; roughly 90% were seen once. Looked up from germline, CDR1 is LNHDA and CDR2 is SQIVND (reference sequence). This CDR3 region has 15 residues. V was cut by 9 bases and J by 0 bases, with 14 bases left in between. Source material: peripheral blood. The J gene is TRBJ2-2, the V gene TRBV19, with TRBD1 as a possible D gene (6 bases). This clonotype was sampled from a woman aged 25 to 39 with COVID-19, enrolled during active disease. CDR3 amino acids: CASTPGQPNTGELFF. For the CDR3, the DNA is TGTGCCAGCACCCCCGGACAGCCGAACACCGGGGAGCTGTTTTTT.